This T cell receptor beta chain was identified during a study of cytomegalovirus exposure and HLA in healthy donors (dated by TCRdb to 2015 to 2018). The study in broad terms: An earlier analysis of some 620 of the donors reported around 280 Gb of sequence data and 117 million unique TCR beta sequences obtained from some 200 million T cells. Along with the roughly 670-subject first cohort, a separate validation cohort of approximately 110 different subjects was used. HLA typing included class I and class II loci at four-digit resolution. The study combined high-throughput TCR immunosequencing, statistical association of individual TCRs with disease status, and machine learning to predict cytomegalovirus infection status. Typing coverage varied by locus: about 620-630 donors for A, B, C, DRB1 and DQB1; approximately 520 for DQA1; over 600 for DPA1; around 450 for DPB1. Among the approximately 400 genotyped donors, about 85% belonged to the genetic ancestry cluster associated with self-reported Caucasian donors. Rather than using new phenotypic data, the later analysis identified candidate immune exposures from TCR beta sequences and from how often those sequences occurred across donors. About five DR-DQ haplotypes were treated as single units for association and clustering because of strong linkage in the cohort. An earlier analysis of 450 to 750 of the donors used high-throughput TCR beta sequencing to judge whether each TCR beta V gene segment behaved as functional or pseudogenic. All discovery cohort repertoires had been generated on a single sequencing platform. To study patterns of TCR occurrence, a later analysis re-analyzed previously published TCR beta repertoires from 700 or so donors and added high-resolution HLA genotyping. Genome-wide SNP genotypes for about 60% of the 666 donors were used in a later genetic analysis, which treated that subset as a discovery cohort. Donor age, sex, ethnicity and CMV serostatus were collected together with the repertoire data. Among about 400 genotyped donors of the cohort, an average of roughly 230,000 unique TCR beta nucleotide sequences was sequenced per donor, of which about 20% were non-productive. Using immunosequencing, the study profiled T cell repertoires from around 680 subjects and related those repertoires to cytomegalovirus serostatus. The study aimed to test whether signatures of past pathogen exposure could be identified by cataloging public T cell receptors. An early release covering around 630 HLA-typed donors comprised about 310 gigabases of sequencing data and tens of millions of unique TCR sequences. The investigation overall reported the following: Immune exposure information for the cohort was limited to CMV serostatus. Broadly in line with IMGT annotations, most TCR beta V segments showed up in productive rearrangements about 87% or about 30% of the time in an earlier analysis of about 500 of the donors. The sequencing pipeline was judged likely to have produced a cluster of highly shared sequence variants as a technical artifact. In a later analysis, most CMV-associated TCR beta chains were found to appear HLA-restricted, with HLA associations seemingly driven largely by CMV exposure. HLA typing was unavailable for some donors at each locus, so association tests used only the typed subset. Across donors, most TCR sequences were observed very rarely, whereas some public TCRs were present in many individuals. A further reported finding was that TCR beta sequences accurately predicted the HLA-A and HLA-B alleles for most subjects in the first cohort. Linkage disequilibrium might explain the correlated functional status among segregating V segments, but an unknown experimental factor could not be ruled out. This cohort had only TCR beta chains sequenced, and the lack of alpha or paired-chain data limited which features could be detected. According to the authors, the approach could potentially be generalized to other disease states and immunological phenotypes. V-gene and J-gene trimming of TCR beta chains was associated with a missense DCLRE1C variant in a later genetic analysis, and the association was replicated in an independent cohort. In both the original and validation cohorts, the classifier was reported to diagnose cytomegalovirus status with high specificity and sensitivity. In a later analysis, the rate of TCR association differed among HLA loci, with DRB1 alleles having the most associated TCRs and HLA-C alleles having the fewest. A later genetic analysis reported fewer N-insertions in productive TCRs among donors in an Asian-associated ancestry cluster than the roughly 620-donor mean. A total of 164 TCR beta chains were listed by the study as associated with cytomegalovirus. Strong co-occurrence of HLA alleles, especially DR and DQ, made assigning TCR associations to individual alleles difficult. According to a later analysis, parvovirus B19, influenza, CMV and Epstein-Barr virus appeared linked to several top co-occurrence clusters. The 87-base-pair reads could not distinguish some IMGT-functional V segments, including TRBV6-2 and TRBV6-3, so those segments were excluded. At a false discovery rate of 0.05, a later analysis linked fewer than 20,000 TCR beta sequences to specific HLA alleles. The presence/absence analyses assumed that sequencing depth was roughly uniform across donors, and that assumption may not be true. In a later analysis, HLA-associated TCR beta chains were found to be more clonally expanded and to have lower generation probabilities than equally common non-associated chains. Because counts were too low, approximately 18 rarely observed V segments, including chromosome 9 orphons, were excluded from the earlier analysis of roughly 580 of the donors. In vitro tests confirmed that a few of the cytomegalovirus-associated TCR beta chains recognize cytomegalovirus antigens.

With respect to this clone: This receptor's antigen is unknown. One base away there is no much larger clone; base qualities are not given.

To prepare the library, the immunoSEQ multiplex PCR assay was applied. The multiplex PCR relied on a mix of 60 forward primers for TCR Vbeta segments and 13 reverse primers for TCR Jbeta segments. Amplification of the CDR3 region of rearranged TCR beta genes was performed with a multiplex PCR assay on genomic DNA. The amplified TCR beta libraries were sequenced on the Illumina HiSeq System as 87-base-pair reads. In the authors' own workflow: A later analysis tallied about 77 million unique TCR beta chains across the 650 to 750 repertoires, and approximately 9.9 million of those chains were shared by two or more donors. Raw reads were error-corrected and collapsed into unique sequences with a nearest-neighbor algorithm that merged closely related sequences to remove PCR and sequencing errors. To assign V, D and J gene segments, CDR3 sequences were aligned to IMGT reference sequences. For a sequence to be retained, a match of at least six nucleotides was required to both a V gene segment and a J gene segment. Rearrangements were called productive when the CDR3 lacked stop codons and stayed in frame with V and J; all others were non-productive. Following IMGT convention, CDR3 was defined as the stretch from the second conserved V-encoded cysteine to the conserved J-encoded phenylalanine. The earlier analysis of about 530 of the donors excluded any sequence lacking an unambiguous match to a single V gene segment. An earlier analysis of about 600 of the donors called V segments functional above 56.7% productive rearrangements and segregating when the between-donor standard deviation exceeded 5%. To diagnose cytomegalovirus status from the catalog of TCR beta chain sequences, a statistical classification framework was built. In a later analysis, TCR nucleotide sequences were compared against IMGT/GENE-DB human TR gene sequences so that V and J genes could be assigned. In a later analysis, CDR3 sequences and most-parsimonious VDJ recombination scenarios were assigned using the TCRdist pipeline. In a later analysis, every TCR beta chain was defined by the combination of its CDR3 amino acid sequence and its V-gene family, and reads without a unique V-gene family were dropped. In a later analysis, 500 to 650 highly shared, low-generation-probability nucleotide sequences were removed to address suspected cross-contamination and a sequencing artifact. For each public chain, a later analysis derived a clonal expansion index from normalized ranks of inferred template counts within each repertoire. Generation probabilities in a later analysis came from a VDJ recombination model fitted to out-of-frame rearrangements, and those results were checked against IGoR. In a later analysis, TCR-TCR, TCR-HLA and TCR-CMV co-occurrence was scored with hypergeometric tests, and a repertoire-size bias correction was applied to TCR pairs. A later analysis estimated false discovery rates by permuting HLA or CMV assignments 20 times. In a later analysis, co-occurring TCRs were grouped using DBSCAN, with TCRdist sequence similarity added in when clustering inside HLA-allele-positive subsets. Repertoires with fewer than 30,000 or more than 120,000 public chains were left out of co-occurrence clustering, as were four to six repertoires with anomalous nucleotide sharing. The source is immuneACCESS, and TCRdb retained only in-frame sequences with V and J called. Part of the clones is not carried over; for the studies checked, unresolved V genes explain less than half of this, and the remainder is unexplained. V and J calls and clone size are as listed in that table; D and trimming were resolved from the DNA. This sample comprises around 91,000 clones, 60% to 85% of them detected only once. The ten largest clones take up around 4.3% of the sample.

V and J are trimmed by 5 bases and 9 bases, and the gene matches miss 10 bases of the junction. The CDR3, cysteine through phenylalanine, is 15 amino acids long. CDR3 DNA only is kept here, 45 bases in frame from base 1. From the germline V gene, CDR1 is MGHDK and CDR2 is SYGVNS. The cohort was made up of under 800 healthy bone marrow donors. Cohort members were all nominally healthy when sampled, although unrecorded immune exposures were likely present. The donor tested CMV seropositive and was one of the 289 seropositive cohort members. Each donor provided a peripheral blood sample, and peripheral blood mononuclear cells were used for TCR beta sequencing. Genomic DNA extraction from the blood cell samples was performed with the Qiagen DNeasy Blood Extraction Kit.

The sample consisted of PBMCs. This TCR came from a woman aged 40 to 50 in good health and CMV-seropositive. The rearranged segments are TRBV25-1 and TRBJ2-1, with 10 middle bases fitting TRBD2. Here is the DNA: TGTGCCAGCAGTAGGCTAGCGGGGGCGTTAGGTGAGCAGTTCTTC. This translates into CASSRLAGALGEQFF.